This entry lists 32 T cell receptor beta chains sequenced from one sample in a study of blood T cells in healthy people across ages. Alongside a J-beta primer mix, a sample-barcoded 5' primer served in a second PCR lasting about 7 to 11 cycles. TCRdb fed the 5' RACE reads into MiXCR, producing one record per CDR3 protein. Of about 690,000 distinct CDR3 sequences in the sample, roughly 41% are singletons; the top ten hold 30%. Sequencing used blood. The receptors were sampled from a man older than 75 in good health.

In this sample, this clonotype turned up a few times. The rearrangement links TRBV7-2 to TRBJ2-7; D ambiguous. The germline gives CDR1 SGHTA, CDR2 FQGNSA. The CDR3 extends over 13 amino acids. Between the trimmed V and J ends, which lost 2 bases and 3 bases, there was a span of 8 bases. The CDR3 is CASSLNTYYEQYF. DNA of the CDR3: TGTGCCAGCAGCTTAAATACATACTACGAGCAGTACTTC.

There are a few counts of this clonotype. V is TRBV29-1 and J is TRBJ2-1; possibly TRBD2 for D (5 bases). Germline V gene lookup returns CDR1 SQVTM and CDR2 ANQGSEA. This CDR3 contains 15 residues. V lost 6 bases, J lost 4 bases, and 19 bases lay in between. The CDR3 DNA reads as TGCAGCGTCGAAAGTACTAGTTACCCTTACAATGAGCAGTTCTTC. Amino acids: CSVESTSYPYNEQFF.

This clonotype was detected a few times. This chain links TRBV5-1 with TRBJ2-4, with D perhaps matching TRBD1 (6 bases). Trimming left V 0 bases short and J 5 bases short, with 15 bases between. CDR3 length: 16 amino acids. The V gene's germline CDR1 is SGHRS and CDR2 YFSETQ. This CDR3 reads CASSLGPQGLENIQYF. DNA for the CDR3: TGCGCCAGCAGCTTGGGACCCCAGGGGTTGGAAAACATTCAGTACTTC.

The rearrangement links TRBV7-2 to TRBJ1-5, with 9 positions matching TRBD1. CDR3 length equals 14 residues. V shed 5 bases, J shed 3 bases, and the junction held 2 bases outside the gene matches. Germline-derived CDR1 and CDR2 are SGHTA and FQGNSA. DNA for the CDR3: TGTGCCAGCAGCACACAGGGGGCCAATCAGCCCCAGCATTTT. This sequence encodes CASSTQGANQPQHF.

The chain uses TRBV25-1 and TRBJ1-6; D uncertain. Trimming stripped 6 bases from V and 4 bases from J, with 7 bases between. Germline V gives CDR1 MGHDK, CDR2 SYGVNS. The CDR3 loop spans 13 amino acids. The CDR3 sequence is CASSEVYNSPLHF. The CDR3 region has the DNA TGTGCCAGCAGCGAGGTATATAATTCACCCCTCCACTTT.

This clonotype occurred a few times. The chain combines TRBV5-1 with TRBJ2-2; perhaps TRBD2 as D (5 bases). Germline lookup yields CDR1 SGHRS and CDR2 YFSETQ. The CDR3 loop spans 15 amino acids. V was cut by 7 bases and J by 1 base, with 14 bases left in between. The CDR3 sequence is CASSGGSGNTGELFF. The CDR3 nucleotides are TGCGCCAGCTCCGGAGGATCCGGGAACACCGGGGAGCTGTTTTTT. The full variable domain, in which reference TRBV5-1 and TRBJ2-2 provide the parts outside the CDR3, is KAGVTQTPRYLIKTRGQQVTLSCSPISGHRSVSWYQQTPGQGLQFLFEYFSETQRNKGNFPGRFSGRQFSNSRSEMNVSTLELGDSALYLCASSGGSGNTGELFFGEGSRLTVL.

This clonotype was counted a few times. The chain recombines TRBV19 with TRBJ2-1, with 11 bases matching TRBD1. The DNA end is a closer match to TRBJ2-7, so the J assignment may be wrong. The length of the CDR3 is 15 residues. Germline CDR1 reads LNHDA; CDR2 reads SQIVND (reference sequence). CDR3: CASSAGQGAYNEQYF. The CDR3 nucleotides are TGTGCCAGTAGTGCCGGACAGGGGGCCTACAATGAGCAGTACTTC.

The chain joins TRBV20-1 to TRBJ1-2; no definite D call. V was cut by 1 base and J by 7 bases, with 7 bases left in between. The germline CDR1 and CDR2 sequences are DFQATT and SNEGSKA (reference sequence). The CDR3 is 11 residues long. CDR3 sequence: CSARAGVGYTF. The CDR3 DNA sequence: TGCAGTGCTAGAGCCGGGGTTGGCTACACCTTC.

This sequence joins TRBV6-2 or TRBV6-3 and TRBJ2-7, with 7 bases that match TRBD1. Germline V gene lookup returns CDR1 MNHEY and CDR2 SVGEGT. V lost 5 bases to trimming and J lost 3 bases; unmatched junction nucleotides: 4. The CDR3 loop spans 13 amino acids. CDR3 residues: CASSPTGVYEQYF. The DNA for the CDR3 is TGTGCCAGCAGTCCCACAGGGGTCTACGAGCAGTACTTC.

The genes are TRBV4-1 and TRBJ2-3; 11 bases map to TRBD2. V dropped 4 bases and J dropped 2; count of bases not matched to a gene: 8. The length of the CDR3 is 17 residues. Germline CDR1 MGHRA, CDR2 YSYEKL. The CDR3 spells CASSRLLAGDFTDTQYF. CDR3 DNA sequence: TGCGCCAGCAGCCGACTACTAGCGGGAGACTTCACAGATACGCAGTATTTT.

This clonotype was counted many times. This chain joins TRBV29-1 and TRBJ2-7; tentative D call: TRBD2 (6 bases). The CDR3 runs 14 residues. From germline, CDR1 is SQVTM and CDR2 ANQGSEA. The V end lost 6 bases, the J end lost 2 bases, and 17 bases lay between the germline ends. CDR3 nucleotide sequence: TGCAGCGTAGAGACCGGGAGCCGTCCCTACGAGCAGTACTTC. It is translated as CSVETGSRPYEQYF.

As to this clonotype: One end of the junction does not line up with germline, which may come from a read error. The chain uses TRBV4-3 and TRBJ2-3; no clear D. The germline V gene encodes CDR1 LGHNA and CDR2 YSLEER. This CDR3 is 15 amino acids long. DNA of the CDR3: TGCGTCAGCAGCCAAGCGAACCCTAGCACAGATACGCAGTATTTT. Residues: CVSSQANPSTDTQYF.

The chain links TRBV2 to TRBJ1-1, with 9 bases fitting TRBD1. Germline CDR1 reads SNHLY; CDR2 reads FYNNEI. The CDR3 sequence is 15 residues long. The ends lost 8 bases at V and 0 bases at J; junction bases unmatched: 7. CDR3 region: CASSGTGFMNTEAFF. In DNA, the CDR3 is TGTGCCAGCTCCGGGACAGGGTTCATGAACACTGAAGCTTTCTTT.

This clonotype was seen a single time. The rearrangement joins TRBV7-8 to TRBJ1-1, with D perhaps TRBD1 (5 bases). V was pared by 0 bases and J by 3 bases, with 11 bases between. Germline V lookup: CDR1 SGHVS, CDR2 FQNEAQ. The CDR3 has 15 amino acids. The CDR3 nucleotides read TGTGCCAGCAGCTTAGCCCAGGGTTCCCACACTGAAGCTTTCTTT. Its translation is CASSLAQGSHTEAFF.

CDR3 residues: CSAGTGTGNYEQYF. CDR3 coding DNA: TGCAGTGCTGGGACCGGGACAGGGAACTACGAGCAGTACTTC. J is TRBJ2-7 and V is TRBV20-1; 9 bases map to TRBD1. The V and J ends lost 5 bases and 3 bases, in that order; junction bases with no gene match: 8. The CDR3 length is 14 residues. The germline V gene has CDR1 DFQATT and CDR2 SNEGSKA (reference sequence).

The sample holds a few counts of this clonotype. V is TRBV11-2 and J is TRBJ2-1, with TRBD2 matching over 15 bases. V was clipped by 0 bases and J by 7 bases; unmatched bases: 1. The V gene's germline CDR1 is SGHAT and CDR2 FQNNGV. The CDR3 length is 16 residues. The CDR3, as DNA: TGTGCCAGCAGCTTAGACGGGACTAGCGGGAGGAATGAGCAGTTCTTC. It translates to CASSLDGTSGRNEQFF.

A remark on this clonotype: This sequence may be a read error, since a much larger clone differs from it by one base. Here the CDR3 reads CASSLSSGRKDDEQYF. The CDR3, as DNA: TGTGCCAGCAGTTTATCTAGCGGGAGGAAAGACGATGAGCAGTACTTC. This chain joins TRBV28 and TRBJ2-5; 11 bases agree with TRBD2. V shed 1 base, J shed 11 bases, and the junction held 12 bases outside the gene matches. This CDR3 region has 16 residues. Germline loops: CDR1 MDHEN, CDR2 SYDVKM.

As concerns this clonotype: Just one base apart from a much larger clone, this may be a read error. J is TRBJ2-3 and V is TRBV12-3 or TRBV12-4, with 11 bases identical to TRBD1. The junction had 7 bases not matched to a gene; V was cut back by 7 bases and J by 4 bases. The CDR3 consists of 15 residues. The CDR3 DNA follows: TGTGCCAGCAAATGGACAGGGGGCATATCAGATACGCAGTATTTT. This sequence encodes CASKWTGGISDTQYF.

V usage is TRBV21-1 and J usage is TRBJ2-1. TRBV21-1 is a pseudogene locus. The CDR3 loop spans 16 amino acids. CDR3 coding DNA: TGTGCCAGCAGCTATAAAAGCCGTGGCATTAAAGAGACCCAGTTCTTC. Amino acids: CASSYKSRGIKETQFF.

This chain joins TRBV18 and TRBJ2-5, with TRBD1 matching over 8 bases. The J call may be in error: the DNA end matches TRBJ2-7 better. The germline gives CDR1 KGHSH, CDR2 LQKENI. The CDR3 is 14 amino acids. Here the CDR3 reads CASSPQGALYEQYF. The CDR3 nucleotides are TGTGCCAGCTCGCCCCAGGGGGCCCTCTACGAGCAGTACTTC.

The table lists this clonotype with a few counts. This chain joins TRBV11-2 and TRBJ2-3; 10 bases fit TRBD2. The CDR3 contains 17 residues. The germline V gene encodes CDR1 SGHAT and CDR2 FQNNGV. V gave up 3 bases and J gave up 3 bases; unmatched junction bases: 9. The CDR3 reads CASSFESSGSRTDTQYF. The CDR3 DNA sequence: TGTGCCAGCAGCTTTGAGTCTAGCGGGAGTCGAACAGATACGCAGTATTTT.

The V call is TRBV6-5, the J call TRBJ2-3, with D unclear. Germline V gives CDR1 MNHEY, CDR2 SVGAGI. Trimming cost V 2 bases and J 11 bases, with 17 bases left between them. This CDR3 region has 14 residues. The CDR3 DNA reads TGTGCCAGCAGTTACGCGACGGCCACCACCTGGCAGTATTTT. Amino acids: CASSYATATTWQYF.

The rearrangement links TRBV6-5 to TRBJ2-7; no definite D call. With 6 bases removed from V and 7 bases from J, the gap between germline ends came to 10 bases. The CDR3 has 11 amino acids. Germline CDR1 is MNHEY and CDR2 is SVGAGI. The CDR3 region has the DNA TGTGCCAGCAGAGGGCGGCAAGAGCAGTACTTC. This codes for CASRGRQEQYF.

This chain connects TRBV25-1 to TRBJ2-3; no clear D gene. V was cut by 4 bases and J by 0 bases, with 8 bases left in between. From germline, CDR1 is MGHDK and CDR2 SYGVNS. The CDR3 covers 14 residues. The CDR3 sequence: CASSAWASTDTQYF. As DNA, the CDR3 is TGTGCCAGCAGTGCTTGGGCCAGCACAGATACGCAGTATTTT. Full variable domain (missing parts from reference TRBV25-1 and TRBJ2-3): EADIYQTPRYLVIGTGKKITLECSQTMGHDKMYWYQQDPGMELHLIHYSYGVNSTEKGDLSSESTVSRIRTEHFPLTLESARPSHTSQYLCASSAWASTDTQYFGPGTRLTVL.

This chain joins TRBV6-1 and TRBJ1-3; D is unresolved. The germline CDR1 and CDR2 sequences are MNHNS and SASEGT. V was cut by 2 bases and J by 0 bases, with 8 bases left in between. There are 15 residues in the CDR3. The CDR3 sequence is CASSETPSSGNTIYF. The CDR3 bases are TGTGCCAGCAGTGAAACCCCTAGCTCTGGAAACACCATATATTTT.

The chain links TRBV29-1 to TRBJ2-1, with a possible D match to TRBD1 (6 bases). V lost 0 bases and J 1 base, leaving 13 bases between the germline ends. The CDR3 spans 16 residues. CDR1 and CDR2 from the germline V gene are SQVTM and ANQGSEA. The CDR3 DNA sequence: TGCAGCGTTGAAGATCTGAACAGGGAGTCCTACAATGAGCAGTTCTTC. As protein: CSVEDLNRESYNEQFF.

This clonotype has a handful of counts. The rearrangement joins TRBV20-1 to TRBJ2-5; D remains unclear. The CDR3 consists of 11 residues. Between the trimmed V and J ends, which lost 7 bases and 7 bases, there was a span of 13 bases. CDR1 DFQATT and CDR2 SNEGSKA come from the germline V gene (reference sequence). The CDR3 reads CSGPFLRTQYF. CDR3 in DNA: TGCAGTGGCCCATTCCTCCGGACCCAGTACTTC.

J is TRBJ2-7 and V is TRBV4-2; perhaps TRBD2 as D (5 bases). This CDR3 contains 16 residues. Germline assignment: CDR1 LGHNA and CDR2 YNFKEQ. With 0 bases removed from V and 10 bases from J, the gap between germline ends came to 22 bases. As DNA, the CDR3 is TGTGCCAGCAGCCAAGATAACCGACTACTCCTACGAGTACAGTACTTC. Amino acid sequence: CASSQDNRLLLRVQYF.

This clonotype was picked up one time. The CDR3 sequence is CASSSGQGTNGYTF. The CDR3, as DNA: TGTGCCAGCAGTTCCGGGCAGGGGACGAATGGCTACACCTTC. The chain combines TRBV6-2 or TRBV6-3 with TRBJ1-2; possibly TRBD1 for D (6 bases). Germline values: CDR1 MNHEY, CDR2 SVGEGT. V was cut by 4 bases and J by 6 bases, with 15 bases left in between. The CDR3 sequence is 14 residues long.

Worth noting for this clonotype: A much more abundant neighbour one base away suggests this may be a read error. The chain is built from TRBV4-2 and TRBJ1-2; D gene ambiguous. CDR3 size: 13 residues. Germline CDR1 and CDR2: LGHNA and YNFKEQ. Here the CDR3 DNA reads TGTGCCAGCAACCAACAAGGAGGCTATGGCTACACCTTC. It yields the protein CASNQQGGYGYTF.

This rearrangement joins TRBV20-1 to TRBJ2-5, with TRBD2 matching over 10 bases. With the DNA end fitting TRBJ2-7 better, the J assignment may be wrong. Germline-derived CDR1 and CDR2 are DFQATT and SNEGSKA (reference sequence). CDR3 size: 14 residues. Written as DNA, the CDR3 is TGCAGTGCTAGTAGCAGGACTAGCGGCTACGAGCAGTACTTC. It yields the protein CSASSRTSGYEQYF.

This clonotype was counted ten times or more. The V and J genes are TRBV29-1 and TRBJ2-3; D might be TRBD1 (5 bases). CDR3 size: 16 residues. V was shortened by 2 bases and J by 2 bases, with 17 bases between the two germline ends. Germline-derived CDR1 and CDR2 are SQVTM and ANQGSEA. DNA for the CDR3: TGCAGCGTTGAACTACAGGAGAACCTTCTCACAGATACGCAGTATTTT. Translating it yields CSVELQENLLTDTQYF.